This T cell receptor (beta chain) was sequenced during a study of T cell responses to AZD1222 COVID-19 vaccine. Study findings and constraints: Spike-specific TCR depth and breadth grew after two AZD1222 doses.

As to this clone: What it recognizes is unknown.

Profiling relied on immunoSEQ multiplex PCR, and the TCRdb table lists in-frame clones only, not all of them. The repertoire holds around 94,000 clones, about 88% seen once, with around 5.1% in the top ten. The length of the CDR3 is 13 residues. V dropped 4 bases and J dropped 1 base, with 6 bases sitting between them. Germline lookup yields CDR1 SGDLS and CDR2 YYNGEE. Sequenced here: peripheral blood, sampled on day 0 of AZD1222 vaccination. This chain connects TRBV9 to TRBJ1-5, with D perhaps TRBD1 (5 bases). This sequence originates from an adult in good health. CDR3 region: CASSRDSNQPQHF. The CDR3 DNA reads as TGTGCCAGCAGCCGGGACAGCAATCAGCCCCAGCATTTT.